A single count supports the clone carrying this T cell receptor beta chain. Antigen specificity is unknown. One end of the junction is discordant with germline, which a read error may explain. Together with a sample-barcoded 5' primer, a J-beta primer mix was included in a second PCR lasting 7 to 11 cycles. A single record per CDR3 protein comes from TCRdb applying MiXCR to the 5' RACE reads. The sample has around 1,900,000 distinct CDR3 sequences; roughly two fifths are singletons. Researchers collected about 9.1 milliliters of peripheral blood from every single donor. These data belong to a study of blood T cells in healthy people across ages. Findings and limits, study-wide: Changes in expanded clonotypes were possibly confounded, as the CMV status of donors was unknown. What prevented conclusive comparison of naive and antigen-experienced cells was that PBMCs were unsorted.

The CDR3 has 14 residues. Germline loops: CDR1 SGHAT, CDR2 FQDESV (reference sequence). This sequence originates from a human donor in good health. Source material: blood. The genes are TRBV11-1 and TRBJ1-2, with D possibly being TRBD1 (6 bases). CDR3 in DNA: TGTGCCAGCAGCATCGCGGGGGCGGACTATGGCCACACCTTC. Translated: CASSIAGADYGHTF.